A selection of T cell receptor beta chains follows, all from one sample in a study of shared clonotypes between healthy human individuals. Assay: immunoSEQ multiplex PCR; the TCRdb copy retains only in-frame clones and omits some. The sample carries roughly 1,100,000 clones, roughly 80% recorded once. Material for sequencing was memory CD4+ T cells sorted from blood. The receptors originated from a man between 18 and 29 years old in good health. Each CDR3 is given with its conserved first and last residue. Fields, in order: V gene, clone size, J gene, D gene, CDR3 protein, CDR3 DNA. A D gene is named only where the DNA matches it firmly. Expanded clones get a size class; other rows say once, few or many, or leave the size out.

v_call: TRBV29-1; clone_size: -; j_call: TRBJ2-4; d_call: -; cdr3_aa: CSVEDVRGGDKNIQYF; cdr3_nt: TGCAGCGTTGAAGATGTTCGCGGCGGGGACAAAAACATTCAGTACTTC
v_call: TRBV21-1; clone_size: few; j_call: TRBJ2-1; d_call: -; cdr3_aa: CASSKALGNNEQFF; cdr3_nt: TGTGCCAGCAGCAAAGCCCTCGGGAACAATGAGCAGTTCTTC
v_call: TRBV6-1; clone_size: few; j_call: TRBJ2-7; d_call: -; cdr3_aa: CASSEGGTKTQYF; cdr3_nt: TGTGCCAGCAGTGAAGGGGGCACTAAGACGCAGTACTTC
v_call: TRBV5-1; clone_size: few; j_call: TRBJ1-6; d_call: TRBD1; cdr3_aa: CASSWGTGNSPLHF; cdr3_nt: TGCGCCAGCAGCTGGGGGACAGGGAATTCACCCCTCCACTTT
v_call: TRBV5-1; clone_size: -; j_call: TRBJ2-3; d_call: TRBD2; cdr3_aa: CASSLAGTSITADTQYF; cdr3_nt: TGCGCCAGCAGCTTGGCCGGGACTAGTATCACCGCAGATACGCAGTATTTT
v_call: TRBV7-2; clone_size: many; j_call: TRBJ2-5; d_call: -; cdr3_aa: CASSQGGQETQYF; cdr3_nt: TGTGCCAGCAGCCAAGGCGGACAAGAGACCCAGTACTTC
v_call: TRBV28; clone_size: once; j_call: TRBJ1-2; d_call: TRBD1; cdr3_aa: CASRLQGGDYGYTF; cdr3_nt: TGTGCCAGCAGGCTACAGGGGGGGGACTATGGCTACACCTTC
v_call: TRBV10-3; clone_size: few; j_call: TRBJ1-1; d_call: -; cdr3_aa: CAIGGQLNTEAFF; cdr3_nt: TGTGCCATCGGAGGACAACTGAACACTGAAGCTTTCTTT
v_call: TRBV7-7; clone_size: -; j_call: TRBJ2-2; d_call: -; cdr3_aa: CASSPGTANTGELFF; cdr3_nt: TGTGCTAGCAGCCCGGGCACTGCGAACACCGGGGAGCTGTTTTTT
v_call: TRBV6-1; clone_size: -; j_call: TRBJ2-3; d_call: -; cdr3_aa: CASTSRDTATDTQYF; cdr3_nt: TGTGCCAGCACTTCTAGGGACACAGCTACAGATACGCAGTATTTT
v_call: TRBV11-2; clone_size: -; j_call: TRBJ2-1; d_call: -; cdr3_aa: CASSLDKGSYNEQFF; cdr3_nt: TGTGCCAGCAGCTTAGATAAAGGCAGCTACAATGAGCAGTTCTTC
v_call: TRBV10-2; clone_size: -; j_call: TRBJ2-7; d_call: TRBD2; cdr3_aa: CASSLPTSGRLREQYF; cdr3_nt: TGCGCCAGCAGCCTACCAACTAGCGGGAGACTCCGCGAGCAGTACTTC
v_call: TRBV7-2; clone_size: -; j_call: TRBJ2-3; d_call: -; cdr3_aa: CASSLVREPPTDTQYF; cdr3_nt: TGTGCCAGCAGCTTAGTTCGGGAACCACCCACAGATACGCAGTATTTT
v_call: TRBV5-6; clone_size: -; j_call: TRBJ2-7; d_call: -; cdr3_aa: CASSLGDRYEQYF; cdr3_nt: TGTGCCAGCAGCTTGGGGGACCGGTACGAGCAGTACTTC